The rows below give T cell receptor beta chains drawn from one sample of a study of blood T cells in healthy people across ages. Using its own MiXCR run on the 5' RACE reads, TCRdb lists one record per CDR3 protein. The sample has 800,000 to 950,000 distinct CDR3 sequences; roughly 28% are singletons. The same sample was also studied in work on T cells of mothers and their children.

Specimen: blood. These receptors were obtained from a woman aged 40-49 years in good health. Both conserved end residues are part of each CDR3. Fields, in order: clone size, V gene, D gene, J gene, CDR3 DNA, CDR3 protein. D genes are given only for firm matches. Rows may omit the clone size; those that give it use once, few, many or a size class.

NA	TRBV6-1	NA	TRBJ2-5	TGTGCCAGCAGTGTTGTGTTGGGACGAGAGCGGTACTTC	CASSVVLGRERYF
few	TRBV28	NA	TRBJ1-1	TGTGCTTCTTGGGCGGGGGGATTGAACACTGAAGCTTTCTTT	CASWAGGLNTEAFF
NA	TRBV4-2	NA	TRBJ1-2	TGTGCCAGCAGCCAATCCGGCAGGGTAAACTATGGCTACACCTTC	CASSQSGRVNYGYTF
many	TRBV7-2	NA	TRBJ1-6	TGTGCCAGCAGCCCTACAGGGTCCTCAGGATCACCCCTCCACTTT	CASSPTGSSGSPLHF
NA	TRBV30	NA	TRBJ1-1	TGTGCCTGGAATATCGGGGGGCAGGGCACTGAAGCTTTCTTT	CAWNIGGQGTEAFF
few	TRBV6-5	TRBD1	TRBJ2-7	TGTGCCAGCAGTCTTCGTCCAGGGGGTACACGGCAGTACTTC	CASSLRPGGTRQYF
few	TRBV29-1	NA	TRBJ2-7	TGCAGCGTTTCGGGGATTCGGTCCTCCTACGAGCAGTACTTC	CSVSGIRSSYEQYF
NA	TRBV7-3	NA	TRBJ2-7	TGTGCCCGCAGCCCGGGATTATTAGAGGGGGATGAGCAGTACTTC	CARSPGLLEGDEQYF
few	TRBV7-2	TRBD1	TRBJ1-2	TGTGCCAGCAGCCCTGAGACAGGGATAAGTTTCTACACCTTC	CASSPETGISFYTF
NA	TRBV7-9	NA	TRBJ1-2	TGTGCCAGCAGCTTAAACATCTATGGCTACACCTTC	CASSLNIYGYTF
few	TRBV4-2	TRBD1	TRBJ1-1	TGTGCCAGCAGCCAAGCCTTACAGGGGAACGCTGAAGCTTTCTTT	CASSQALQGNAEAFF
NA	TRBV5-4	NA	TRBJ2-7	TGTGCCAGCAGCTTGATCGGCAGCCCGTCCTACGAGCAGTACTTC	CASSLIGSPSYEQYF
few	TRBV5-6	NA	TRBJ1-2	TGTGCCAGCATCTACTCAAAGGGGCCAGTGGTTTTTCGGCCTTTGCATTGGGGCTACACCTTC	CASIYSKGPVVFRPLHWGYTF
few	TRBV19	NA	TRBJ1-5	TGTGCCAGTAGTATCGAGGGTAACAATCAGCCCCAGCATTTT	CASSIEGNNQPQHF
NA	TRBV2	NA	TRBJ1-2	TGTGCCAGCAGTGAAGCGCACGGGTTTATCGGCTACACCTTC	CASSEAHGFIGYTF
NA	TRBV12-3/TRBV12-4	NA	TRBJ1-2	TGTGCCAGCAGAGCGAGTGCGGGGAATGGCTACACCTTC	CASRASAGNGYTF
NA	TRBV6-4	NA	TRBJ2-7	TGTGCCAGCAGTGAGTATGGGGATCGGGCCTACGAGCAGTACTTC	CASSEYGDRAYEQYF
many	TRBV4-2	NA	TRBJ1-4	TGTGCCAGCAGCCAAGCCACAGGATCAACTAATGAAAAACTGTTTTTT	CASSQATGSTNEKLFF
few	TRBV2	TRBD1	TRBJ2-7	TGTGCCAGCAGTGAAACGGCAGGGGGATTCTCCGAGCAGTACTTC	CASSETAGGFSEQYF
NA	TRBV12-3/TRBV12-4	TRBD2	TRBJ2-3	TGTGCCAGCAGCCCTGGCTGGCGCGGGGGAGGGGTAGATACGCAGTATTTT	CASSPGWRGGGVDTQYF
many	TRBV6-2/TRBV6-3	NA	TRBJ1-5	TGTGCCAGCAGTTACTCGGGACGGTCCAATCAGCCCCAGCATTTT	CASSYSGRSNQPQHF
few	TRBV20-1	NA	TRBJ2-7	TGCAGTGCTAGACGGGACTCCGAGCAGTACTTC	CSARRDSEQYF
NA	TRBV6-6	NA	TRBJ2-7	TGTGCCTGCAGCCGAGTACCAATAACGGGGGACGAGCAGTACTTC	CACSRVPITGDEQYF
many	TRBV29-1	NA	TRBJ1-2	TGCAGCGTCCCCCAGTTGGGGCGTGATCGTTTTGTGGACACCTTC	CSVPQLGRDRFVDTF
NA	TRBV5-6	TRBD1	TRBJ1-6	TGTGCCAGCAGCACGACAGGGAGCTCCTATAATTCACCCCTCCACTTT	CASSTTGSSYNSPLHF
few	TRBV12-3/TRBV12-4	NA	TRBJ2-5	TGTGCCAGCAGTTTTAGGGGACTCGGATCGGAGACCCAGTACTTC	CASSFRGLGSETQYF
NA	TRBV7-6	NA	TRBJ2-1	TGTGCCAGCAGCTTAGCCCTGGACCAGGGGACCCAGTTCTTC	CASSLALDQGTQFF
NA	TRBV29-1	TRBD1	TRBJ1-2	TGCAGCGTTCAGACGACAGGGTTGGGCTATGGCTACACCTTC	CSVQTTGLGYGYTF
many	TRBV28	NA	TRBJ2-7	TGTGCCAGCAGTTTTAGCCAGGGGTCCTACGAGCAGTACTTC	CASSFSQGSYEQYF
NA	TRBV7-9	NA	TRBJ1-6	TGTGCCAGTGGGACGGTTAGCTCCTATAATTCACCCCTCCACTTT	CASGTVSSYNSPLHF
few	TRBV3-1	TRBD1	TRBJ2-7	TGTGCTAGCAGCCAAGGGGGGACAGGAACCAACGGGCAGTACTTC	CASSQGGTGTNGQYF